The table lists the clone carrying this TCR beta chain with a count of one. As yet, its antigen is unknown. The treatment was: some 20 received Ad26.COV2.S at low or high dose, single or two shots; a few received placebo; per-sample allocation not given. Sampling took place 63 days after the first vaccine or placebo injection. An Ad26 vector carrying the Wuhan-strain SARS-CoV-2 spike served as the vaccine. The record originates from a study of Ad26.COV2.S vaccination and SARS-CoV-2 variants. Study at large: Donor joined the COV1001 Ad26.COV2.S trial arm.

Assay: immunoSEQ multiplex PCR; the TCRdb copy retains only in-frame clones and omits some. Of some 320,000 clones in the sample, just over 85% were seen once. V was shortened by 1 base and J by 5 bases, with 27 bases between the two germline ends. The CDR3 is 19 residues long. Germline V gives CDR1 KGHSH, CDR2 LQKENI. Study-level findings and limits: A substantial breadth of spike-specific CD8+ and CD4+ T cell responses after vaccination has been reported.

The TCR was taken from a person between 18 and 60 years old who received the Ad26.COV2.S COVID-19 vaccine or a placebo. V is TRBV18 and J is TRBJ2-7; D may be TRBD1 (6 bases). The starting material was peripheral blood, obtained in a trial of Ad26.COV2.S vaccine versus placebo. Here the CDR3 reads CASSPLPASGAEGTHEQYF. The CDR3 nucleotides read TGTGCCAGCTCACCACTCCCAGCGTCAGGGGCTGAGGGGACCCACGAGCAGTACTTC.